The TCR beta chain described here comes from a study of blood T cell repertoires in COVID-19. Libraries were prepared by immunoSEQ multiplex PCR; TCRdb keeps only in-frame clonotypes and omits some of them. Here the sample spans 100,000 to 120,000 clones, 75% to 90% being singletons. The CDR3 is 13 residues long. V was trimmed by 6 bases and J by 1 base, leaving 9 bases between them. Germline V gives CDR1 SGHTA, CDR2 FQGNSA. The sequenced sample was peripheral blood. This TCR was sampled from a woman aged 55-75 years with COVID-19, enrolled during active disease. This chain links TRBV7-2 with TRBJ1-2; D unresolved. The DNA of the CDR3 is TGTGCCAGCAGGTCGGGGAATAACTATGGCTACACCTTC. It is translated as CASRSGNNYGYTF.